This TCR beta chain was observed in a study of cytomegalovirus exposure and HLA in healthy donors. This CDR3 region has 12 residues. The V gene's germline CDR1 is SGHTA and CDR2 FQGNSA. The germline V and J ends were trimmed by 3 bases and 8 bases, with 10 bases remaining between them. The primer mix had 60 Vbeta and 13 Jbeta primers. Using immunoSEQ multiplex PCR, the repertoire was profiled, and TCRdb retains in-frame clones only, with some absent. Recorded here are around 57,000 clones; the top ten clones represent about 11%. The source is a woman in her forties or fifties in good health and CMV-seropositive. Sequencing was performed on PBMCs. V usage is TRBV7-2 and J usage is TRBJ1-2; D not certain. The CDR3 loop is CASSFLTGGYTF. Written as DNA, the CDR3 is TGTGCCAGCAGCTTCCTAACCGGGGGCTACACCTTC.